A selection of T cell receptor beta chains follows, all from one sample in a study of shared clonotypes between healthy human individuals. Data came from immunoSEQ multiplex PCR; TCRdb stores just in-frame clones and leaves some out. The sample shows over a million clones, approximately 98.5% of them seen only once. Sequencing used naive CD4+ T cells sorted from blood. The receptors were gathered from a man aged 25-45 years in good health. The conserved cysteine and the conserved F or W are not part of the CDR3 here. Clone size is shown for a subset of rows, as once, few, many or a class of expanded clone.

TRBV9	once	TRBJ2-7	12	ASSRTGGSYEQY
TRBV6-1	-	TRBJ2-7	12	ASRDTGQGYEQY
TRBV27	-	TRBJ2-2	15	ASTGRLAGGSTGELF
TRBV9	-	TRBJ1-2	14	ASSVAGGRDRYGYT
TRBV28	-	TRBJ2-7	11	ASSLGSSYEQY
TRBV11-2	-	TRBJ2-2	14	ASRTLAGKNTGELF
TRBV29-1	-	TRBJ2-3	12	SVEAGDGTDTQY
TRBV5-1	-	TRBJ2-3	16	ASSFTGATSPSTDTQY
TRBV27	-	TRBJ2-1	11	ASSEADSHEQF
TRBV5-1	-	TRBJ2-2	12	ASSSSMGYGELF
TRBV28	-	TRBJ2-7	12	ASSITRQGGEQY
TRBV5-5	-	TRBJ2-7	15	ASSLRSGTVFYYEQY
TRBV5-1	-	TRBJ2-3	13	ASSIASVSTDTQY
TRBV11-2	-	TRBJ2-3	11	ASSSALGGTQY
TRBV7-9	-	TRBJ2-6	15	ASSLVNTGPGANVLT
TRBV7-9	-	TRBJ2-5	14	ASSSGQGGDQETQY
TRBV2	once	TRBJ2-3	15	ASRAKLAGELTDTQY
TRBV6-1	-	TRBJ1-1	12	ASSEMAGGTEAF
TRBV7-2	-	TRBJ1-5	14	ASSLSGIPSNQPQH
TRBV28	-	TRBJ2-7	12	ASSSYFPPYEQY
TRBV7-6	-	TRBJ2-7	13	ASSPSWSGDYEQY
TRBV28	-	TRBJ2-3	12	ASSFTGGSDTQY
TRBV2	-	TRBJ2-7	10	ASADSTYEQY
TRBV5-5	-	TRBJ2-1	11	ASSLRRGDEQF
TRBV29-1	-	TRBJ1-1	8	SVGDTEAF
TRBV28	-	TRBJ2-7	15	ASTSGTGVISGYEQY
TRBV5-4	-	TRBJ1-4	13	ASSSGVRGAEKLF
TRBV25-1	once	TRBJ2-7	14	ASSDAPGQGSYEQY
TRBV28	-	TRBJ1-5	14	ASNVLRVGLNQPQH
TRBV4-1	once	TRBJ2-7	13	ASSSQPGLTYEQY
TRBV5-7	-	TRBJ1-1	12	ASSLGRGGTEAF
TRBV18	-	TRBJ2-4	15	ASSPPLGGLAKNIQY
TRBV5-8	-	TRBJ1-5	10	ASSWGNQPQH
TRBV9	-	TRBJ2-5	13	ASSATSGRKETQY
TRBV7-2	-	TRBJ2-1	16	ASSLASGPFGSYNEQF
TRBV6-6	-	TRBJ1-5	13	ASTPRGEGNQPQH
TRBV5-1	-	TRBJ1-2	12	ASSFSTGYYGYT
TRBV2	-	TRBJ2-7	13	ASSRGAVTAYEQY
TRBV29-1	-	TRBJ2-1	10	SVERGQNEQF
TRBV19	-	TRBJ2-1	15	ASSGLAGVGSYNEQF
TRBV19	-	TRBJ2-7	12	ASSRTSGDYEQY
TRBV28	-	TRBJ2-2	14	ASLRDSVLNTGELF
TRBV29-1	-	TRBJ2-1	12	SVEILAGLNEQF
TRBV7-9	once	TRBJ2-4	16	ASSSKTDFLLAKNIQY
TRBV19	-	TRBJ2-2	12	ASSINHNTGELF
TRBV4-1	once	TRBJ2-7	13	ASSQDPGSSYEQY
TRBV10-1	-	TRBJ2-3	14	ASSESGAGRTDTQY
TRBV2	-	TRBJ1-5	13	ASSEVTGSNQPQH
TRBV5-1	-	TRBJ1-1	10	ASSLEGPEAF
TRBV10-3	-	TRBJ2-2	12	AISGSRATGELF
TRBV5-3	-	TRBJ2-7	14	ARSRPRRAWDYEQY
TRBV5-1	-	TRBJ2-5	12	ASSLRLAGETQY
TRBV7-9	-	TRBJ2-7	12	ASSSRLDSHEQY
TRBV7-2	once	TRBJ2-1	12	ASSARDIQGEQF